This TCR beta chain was retrieved from a study of identical twins. Germline loops: CDR1 SGHTS, CDR2 YDEGEE. Unmatched junction bases numbered 9, after V lost 0 bases and J lost 8 bases. This CDR3 contains 17 residues. Study-wide results and limits: For out-of-frame alpha sequences shared by twins, low generation probability was in excess.

All donors were healthy, and all were Caucasian. This clonotype has only a few counts. The antigen remains undetermined. TCRdb called the 5' RACE reads again in MiXCR, with one record for every CDR3 protein. The sample records under 300,000 distinct CDR3 sequences, approximately 11% being singletons. A further study also used this sample, focusing on yellow fever vaccine responses in identical twins.

The chain couples TRBV5-8 to TRBJ2-3; 13 bases align to TRBD2. This TCR derives from a woman aged 18-29 years in good health. Material: memory (CD45RO+) T cells sorted from blood. The CDR3 nucleotides are TGTGCCAGCAGCTTGGCCACTAGCGGGGGGGGAGGGGGTACGCAGTATTTT. Encoded protein: CASSLATSGGGGGTQYF.